A single sample gave rise to the 12 T cell receptor beta chains below, sequenced in a study of cytomegalovirus exposure and HLA in healthy donors. PCR used 60 Vbeta primers and 13 Jbeta primers. Method: immunoSEQ multiplex PCR; TCRdb's copy keeps in-frame clones and lacks some. The table shows 150,000 to 180,000 clones, with 70% to 80% occurring only once. Sequences were obtained from PBMCs. These TCRs come from a woman in her thirties or forties in good health and CMV-seronegative.

V is TRBV6-1 and J is TRBJ2-1; D uncertain. The CDR3 spans 15 residues. Germline assignment: CDR1 MNHNS and CDR2 SASEGT. V was trimmed by 3 bases and J by 5 bases, leaving 14 bases between them. The CDR3 protein is CASSDLFRIDNEQFF. CDR3 DNA: TGTGCCAGCAGTGATTTATTCCGAATAGACAATGAGCAGTTCTTC.

The chain links TRBV11-2 to TRBJ1-2; D ambiguous. The CDR3 consists of 11 residues. Per the germline V gene, CDR1 is SGHAT and CDR2 is FQNNGV. The V and J ends lost 4 bases and 2 bases respectively, with 2 bases between them. This CDR3 reads CASSSNYGYTF. The CDR3 DNA sequence: TGTGCCAGCAGCTCGAACTATGGCTACACCTTC.

With regard to this clone: A read error may account for a junction end that differs from germline. This chain uses TRBV7-7 with TRBJ2-1; 13 bases fit TRBD2. The CDR3 length is 19 residues. From germline, CDR1 is SSHAT and CDR2 FNYEAQ (reference sequence). CDR3 amino acids: CASSLDPNGLAGAYNEQFF. The CDR3 nucleotides are TGTGCTAGCAGCTTAGACCCCAACGGACTAGCGGGAGCCTACAATGAGCAGTTCTTC.

The rearrangement links TRBV6-6 to TRBJ1-5, with D unresolved. Trimming pared 6 bases from V and 2 bases from J, leaving 17 bases between. Germline V gene data show CDR1 as MNHNY and CDR2 as SVGAGI (reference sequence). The CDR3 has 16 amino acids. DNA for the CDR3: TGTGCCAGCAGCCGATTAGGTGCAGCGGGCAATCAGCCCCAGCATTTT. Protein product: CASSRLGAAGNQPQHF.

The chain employs TRBV5-4 and TRBJ2-7; D unclear. The CDR3 spans 13 residues. Trimming pared 3 bases from V and 2 bases from J, leaving 9 bases between. Germline CDR1 and CDR2: SGHNT and YYREEE (reference sequence). CDR3 DNA sequence: TGTGCCAGCAGCTCTGACAATGCCTACGAGCAGTACTTC. This encodes CASSSDNAYEQYF.

The rearrangement joins TRBV30 to TRBJ2-1; 11 bases align to TRBD2. Germline V lookup: CDR1 GTSNPN, CDR2 SVGIG (reference sequence). V lost 3 bases, J lost 2 bases, and 6 bases stayed unmatched. CDR3 length: 16 amino acids. The DNA of the CDR3 is TGTGCCTGGAGCCCCTGGGGACTAGCGGCCTACAATGAGCAGTTCTTC. Protein: CAWSPWGLAAYNEQFF.

This clone turned up a few times. The chain carries TRBV6-1 and TRBJ2-7; 10 nucleotides match TRBD2. The length of the CDR3 is 18 residues. The germline gives CDR1 MNHNS, CDR2 SASEGT. J was trimmed by 0 bases and V by 0 bases; bases with no gene match: 8. CDR3 region: CASSEALPGLALSYEQYF. In nucleotides, the CDR3 is TGTGCCAGCAGTGAAGCGCTTCCGGGACTAGCGCTCTCCTACGAGCAGTACTTC.

The chain joins TRBV6-5 to TRBJ2-7; D possibly corresponds to TRBD2 (6 bases). CDR3 size: 14 residues. Looked up from germline, CDR1 is MNHEY and CDR2 is SVGAGI. Trimming took off 3 bases at V and 1 base at J, with 10 bases between the two ends. The DNA for the CDR3 is TGTGCCAGCAGTTATCAAAGCGGGTCCTACGAGCAGTACTTC. Protein product: CASSYQSGSYEQYF.

This clone was seen only a few times. J is TRBJ2-7 and V is TRBV13, with 12 bases lining up with TRBD1. The CDR3 is made up of 14 amino acids. J lost 6 bases, V lost 5 bases, and 5 bases had no gene match. The germline V gene encodes CDR1 PRHDT and CDR2 FYEKMQ (reference sequence). The CDR3 nucleotides read TGTGCCAGCAGCACGCGGGACAGGGGGCCCGAGCAGTACTTC. This sequence encodes CASSTRDRGPEQYF.

Notes on this clone: This sample also contains other DNA sequences that code for the same CDR3. CDR3: CASSDSTGGNSPLHF. The CDR3 bases are TGTGCCAGCAGTGACTCGACAGGGGGTAATTCACCCCTCCACTTT. The J gene is TRBJ1-6, the V gene TRBV6-4, with TRBD1 matching 9 bases. CDR1 and CDR2 (germline): MRHNA, SNTAGT. The junction had 0 bases not matched to a gene; V was cut back by 0 bases and J by 6 bases. The CDR3 contains 15 residues.

This clone appeared once. The V gene is TRBV28, the J gene TRBJ1-1; the D gene is possibly TRBD1 (6 bases). From germline, CDR1 is MDHEN and CDR2 SYDVKM. Trimming removed 1 base from V and 11 bases from J, with 20 bases in between. The CDR3 spans 15 residues. This CDR3 reads CASSLSGGAVDSAFF. In DNA, the CDR3 is TGTGCCAGCAGTTTATCGGGGGGCGCAGTTGATAGCGCTTTCTTT.

The V and J genes are TRBV5-6 and TRBJ2-3, with D uncertain. The CDR3 spans 14 residues. The V gene's germline CDR1 is SGHDT and CDR2 YYEEEE. V lost 5 bases, J lost 0 bases, and 10 bases lay in between. The chain's CDR3 is CASSSTRSTDTQYF. The CDR3 bases are TGTGCCAGCAGTTCTACGAGAAGCACAGATACGCAGTATTTT.